A single sample gave rise to the 20 T cell receptor beta chains below, sequenced in a study of blood T cell repertoires in COVID-19. Some clones are missing from TCRdb's copy, which holds only in-frame ones; the method was immunoSEQ multiplex PCR. The sample records about 300,000 clones, about 88% being singletons. The source material was peripheral blood. The receptor source for this set is a human donor with COVID-19, enrolled during active disease. The donor label of this sample is uncertain.

The chain couples TRBV2 to TRBJ1-1; D gene unclear. The CDR3 has 12 amino acids. Germline V gene lookup returns CDR1 SNHLY and CDR2 FYNNEI. Trimming removed 3 bases from V and 10 bases from J, with 12 bases in between. This chain's CDR3 is CASSDREFGAFF. The CDR3 bases are TGTGCCAGCAGTGATCGGGAGTTTGGAGCTTTCTTT.

The chain carries TRBV10-1 and TRBJ2-7; 9 bases map to TRBD2. This CDR3 has 14 amino acids. In germline, CDR1 is WNHNN, CDR2 SYGVQD (reference sequence). The trim removed 3 bases at V and 6 bases at J, leaving 6 bases unmatched. The CDR3 nucleotides are TGCGCCAGCAGTGACATAGCGGGAGTACCCGAGCAGTACTTC. It encodes CASSDIAGVPEQYF.

This clone showed up just a few times. The chain uses TRBV7-8 and TRBJ1-1, with 9 bases fitting TRBD1. V was clipped by 1 base and J by 6 bases; unmatched bases: 6. The CDR3 runs 15 residues. From germline, CDR1 is SGHVS and CDR2 FQNEAQ. CDR3 region: CASSLDRGLFSEAFF. The CDR3 region has the DNA TGTGCCAGCAGCTTAGACAGGGGGCTATTCTCTGAAGCTTTCTTT.

The V and J genes are TRBV19 and TRBJ1-5; D not certain. This CDR3 spans 14 amino acids. V was shortened by 5 bases and J by 0 bases, with 8 bases between the two germline ends. From germline, CDR1 is LNHDA and CDR2 SQIVND (reference sequence). Here the CDR3 reads CASSGLVSNQPQHF. The CDR3 nucleotides are TGTGCCAGTAGTGGGCTGGTTAGCAATCAGCCCCAGCATTTT.

The rearrangement uses TRBV30 and TRBJ1-1; D unclear. With 2 bases removed from V and 5 bases from J, the gap between germline ends came to 12 bases. This CDR3 has 13 residues. Germline V lookup: CDR1 GTSNPN, CDR2 SVGIG (reference sequence). The CDR3 nucleotides are TGTGCCTGGAGTAAGAGTTTTCAAACTGAAGCTTTCTTT. Protein product: CAWSKSFQTEAFF.

The chain uses TRBV9 and TRBJ2-1; tentative D call: TRBD2 (5 bases). The CDR3 extends over 13 amino acids. Germline V gene data show CDR1 as SGDLS and CDR2 as YYNGEE. V shed 0 bases and J shed 5 bases, with 6 bases lying between them. The CDR3 is CASSVGENNEQFF. The CDR3 DNA reads TGTGCCAGCAGCGTAGGGGAGAACAATGAGCAGTTCTTC.

This chain links TRBV28 with TRBJ1-2, with TRBD1 matching 12 bases. Losses at the gene ends were 1 base for V and 8 bases for J; bases not matched to a gene: 5. Germline assignment: CDR1 MDHEN and CDR2 SYDVKM. The CDR3 consists of 15 residues. This CDR3 reads CASSLSGTGGRGYTF. The CDR3, as DNA: TGTGCCAGCAGTTTATCCGGGACAGGGGGCCGGGGCTACACCTTC.

The chain carries TRBV28 and TRBJ1-2, with 7 positions matching TRBD1. Germline V lookup: CDR1 MDHEN, CDR2 SYDVKM. The junction had 7 bases not matched to a gene; V was cut back by 3 bases and J by 6 bases. CDR3 length equals 14 residues. The CDR3 reads CASSFGGTADGYTF. The CDR3 nucleotides are TGTGCCAGCAGTTTCGGCGGGACAGCCGATGGCTACACCTTC.

This chain joins TRBV3-1 (or the pseudogene TRBV3-2) and TRBJ1-4; D call uncertain. From germline, CDR1 is LGHDT and CDR2 YNNKEL (reference sequence). The germline V and J ends were trimmed by 1 base and 8 bases, with 8 bases remaining between them. This CDR3 comprises 13 residues. CDR3 sequence (DNA): TGTGCCAGCAGCCAAGTACCAGGAGAAAAACTGTTTTTT. Encoded protein: CASSQVPGEKLFF.

The chain carries TRBV5-1 and TRBJ2-7, with 7 bases fitting TRBD1. Germline CDR1 is SGHRS and CDR2 is YFSETQ. This CDR3 has 14 amino acids. Trimming took 0 bases from V and 3 from J; bases not matched to a gene: 3. The chain's CDR3 is CASSLEGQLYEQYF. CDR3 nucleotides: TGCGCCAGCAGCTTGGAGGGACAGCTCTACGAGCAGTACTTC.

This clone was picked up a small number of times. The rearrangement uses TRBV29-1 and TRBJ2-1; D ambiguous. Germline assignment: CDR1 SQVTM and CDR2 ANQGSEA. This CDR3 is 11 amino acids long. With 5 bases removed from V and 9 bases from J, the gap between germline ends came to 11 bases. CDR3 sequence: CSVLVATEQFF. The DNA of the CDR3 is TGCAGCGTTCTCGTGGCCACTGAGCAGTTCTTC.

The V call is TRBV19, the J call TRBJ2-3; weak D call: TRBD2 (6 bases). Trimming pared 8 bases from V and 0 bases from J, leaving 9 bases between. This CDR3 spans 13 amino acids. Per the germline V gene, CDR1 is LNHDA and CDR2 is SQIVND (reference sequence). The DNA of the CDR3 is TGTGCCAGTCAAACTAGCAGCACAGATACGCAGTATTTT. Translated, it gives CASQTSSTDTQYF.

This chain joins TRBV28 and TRBJ2-1, with TRBD2 matching 12 bases. This CDR3 spans 17 amino acids. V was pared by 3 bases and J by 3 bases, with 6 bases of the junction left unmatched. Germline values: CDR1 MDHEN, CDR2 SYDVKM. Written as DNA, the CDR3 is TGTGCCAGCAGTTTGACCGGACTAGCGGGGAGCTACAATGAGCAGTTCTTC. Its protein is CASSLTGLAGSYNEQFF.

The chain combines TRBV28 with TRBJ2-1; no clear D gene. The CDR3 runs 12 residues. V was shortened by 2 bases and J by 7 bases, with 6 bases between the two germline ends. CDR1 is MDHEN, CDR2 SYDVKM, per germline. The CDR3 bases are TGTGCCAGCAGTTTAGTCCGGAATGAGCAGTTCTTC. This sequence encodes CASSLVRNEQFF.

The chain combines TRBV18 with TRBJ1-1, with 9 positions matching TRBD1. CDR3 length equals 15 residues. Germline trimming cut 1 base from V and 1 base from J; bases unmatched to any gene: 1. The germline V gene encodes CDR1 KGHSH and CDR2 LQKENI. CDR3 sequence reads: CASSPRDRANTEAFF. CDR3 nucleotides: TGTGCCAGCTCACCACGGGACAGGGCGAACACTGAAGCTTTCTTT.

V usage is TRBV5-4 and J usage is TRBJ2-7; TRBD1 matches 8 bases. The V segment lost 2 bases and the J segment 1 base; nucleotides outside the gene matches: 5. The length of the CDR3 is 15 residues. Germline V gene sequence: CDR1 SGHNT, CDR2 YYREEE (reference sequence). The CDR3 region is CASSFSGTGSYEQYF. Here the CDR3 DNA reads TGTGCCAGCAGCTTCTCCGGGACAGGATCCTACGAGCAGTACTTC.

The chain couples TRBV4-2 to TRBJ2-5; 13 positions agree with TRBD2. The CDR3 consists of 17 residues. The germline V gene has CDR1 LGHNA and CDR2 YNFKEQ. V lost 3 bases and J lost 5; bases outside the gene matches: 9. The CDR3, as DNA: TGTGCCAGCAGCCAGGGACTAGCGGGAATGGATGAGGAGACCCAGTACTTC. This encodes CASSQGLAGMDEETQYF.

Remarks on this clone: Other nucleotide sequences in the sample specify the same CDR3. This chain links TRBV5-4 with TRBJ1-1; 7 bases are a match to TRBD1. V was clipped by 3 bases and J by 8 bases; unmatched bases: 1. The germline gives CDR1 SGHNT, CDR2 YYREEE (reference sequence). This CDR3 is built from 11 residues. The CDR3 DNA sequence: TGTGCCAGCAGCTCAGGGGGGGAAGCTTTCTTT. Translation gives CASSSGGEAFF.

The chain combines TRBV3-1 (or the pseudogene TRBV3-2) with TRBJ2-2, with 8 bases fitting TRBD2. CDR3 length: 19 amino acids. V shed 0 bases, J shed 2 bases, and the junction held 11 bases outside the gene matches. CDR1 and CDR2 (germline): LGHDT, YNNKEL (reference sequence). The CDR3 protein is CASSQDTLTGTSNTGELFF. The DNA of the CDR3 is TGTGCCAGCAGCCAAGATACACTAACCGGGACTAGTAACACCGGGGAGCTGTTTTTT.

The count of this clone is one. The V and J genes are TRBV20-1 and TRBJ2-7; no firm D call. Germline CDR1 is DFQATT and CDR2 is SNEGSKA (reference sequence). The CDR3 loop spans 11 amino acids. With 6 bases removed from V and 0 bases from J, the gap between germline ends came to 6 bases. The CDR3 region is CSAEHSYEQYF. CDR3 sequence (DNA): TGCAGTGCCGAGCACTCCTACGAGCAGTACTTC.